The present TCR beta chain was sequenced within a study of blood T cell repertoires in COVID-19. About the study: Italy, Spain and the United States were the sources of the convalescent and acute COVID-19 samples.

As handled by the study authors: Amplification of reference gene primers provided the estimated nucleated cell counts. TCRdb keeps only in-frame clones here, not all; method: immunoSEQ multiplex PCR. That table furnishes V, J and clone size, whereas the DNA furnished D and trimming. Among about 150,000 clones listed, about 90% were seen once. The CDR3 is 13 amino acids. V was trimmed by 4 bases and J by 7 bases, leaving 15 bases between them. CDR1 and CDR2 from the germline V gene are SGHNT and YYREEE (reference sequence). The count of this clone is one. The chain uses TRBV5-4 and TRBJ2-7; D remains ambiguous. The TCR was taken from a man aged 50-60 years with acute or convalescent COVID-19. Sequencing input: peripheral blood. CDR3 nucleotide sequence: TGTGCCAGCAGCCTAGGCGAGGTGAAAGAGCAGTACTTC. This codes for CASSLGEVKEQYF.